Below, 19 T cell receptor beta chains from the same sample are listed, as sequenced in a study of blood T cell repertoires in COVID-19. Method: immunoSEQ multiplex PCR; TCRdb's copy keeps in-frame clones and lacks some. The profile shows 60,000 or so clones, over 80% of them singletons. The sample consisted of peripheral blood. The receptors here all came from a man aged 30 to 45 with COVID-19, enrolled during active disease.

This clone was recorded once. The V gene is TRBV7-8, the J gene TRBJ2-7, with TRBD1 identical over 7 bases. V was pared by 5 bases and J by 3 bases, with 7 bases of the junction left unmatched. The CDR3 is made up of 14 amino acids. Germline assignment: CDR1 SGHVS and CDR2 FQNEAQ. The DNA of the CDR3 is TGTGCCAGCAGCCCCTACGGACAGGTCTACGAGCAGTACTTC. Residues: CASSPYGQVYEQYF.

The CDR3 coding sequence is TGTGCCAGCAGCCAAGAAGTTTCAGCGGGAGGGCTAAGTTATATAATCAATGAGCAGTTCTTC. Amino acid sequence: CASSQEVSAGGLSYIINEQFF. The chain recombines TRBV4-2 with TRBJ2-1; 10 positions match TRBD2. This CDR3 has 21 amino acids. Germline V lookup: CDR1 LGHNA, CDR2 YNFKEQ. The V and J ends lost 0 bases and 6 bases, in that order; junction bases with no gene match: 20.

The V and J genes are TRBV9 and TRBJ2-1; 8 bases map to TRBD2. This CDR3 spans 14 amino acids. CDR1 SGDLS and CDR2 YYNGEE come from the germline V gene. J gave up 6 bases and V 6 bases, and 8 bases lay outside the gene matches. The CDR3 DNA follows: TGTGCCAGCAACGGCGGGAGGTCGGGCAATGAGCAGTTCTTC. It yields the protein CASNGGRSGNEQFF. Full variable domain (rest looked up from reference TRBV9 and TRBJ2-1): DSGVTQTPKHLITATGQRVTLRCSPRSGDLSVYWYQQSLDQGLQFLIQYYNGEERAKGNILERFSAQQFPDLHSELNLSSLELGDSALYFCASNGGRSGNEQFFGPGTRLTVL.

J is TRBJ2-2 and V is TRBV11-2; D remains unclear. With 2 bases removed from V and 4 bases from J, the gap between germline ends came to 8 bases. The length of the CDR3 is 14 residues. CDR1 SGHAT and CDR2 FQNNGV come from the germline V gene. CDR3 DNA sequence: TGTGCCAGCAGCTTATCCAGGCCCACCGGGGAGCTGTTTTTT. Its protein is CASSLSRPTGELFF.

As DNA, the CDR3 is TGCGCCAGCGGCCGAGAGGGGACATCCACAGATACGCAGTATTTT. The encoded protein is CASGREGTSTDTQYF. The chain recombines TRBV5-1 with TRBJ2-3, with a weak D call TRBD1 (6 bases). The V gene's germline CDR1 is SGHRS and CDR2 YFSETQ. CDR3 length: 15 amino acids. V was cut by 7 bases and J by 2 bases, with 17 bases left in between.

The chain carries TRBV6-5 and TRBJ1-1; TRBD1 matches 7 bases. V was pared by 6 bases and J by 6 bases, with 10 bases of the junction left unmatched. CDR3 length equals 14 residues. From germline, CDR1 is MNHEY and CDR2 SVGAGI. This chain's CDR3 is CASRDRLNGPEAFF. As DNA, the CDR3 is TGTGCCAGCAGGGACAGGCTAAACGGTCCTGAAGCTTTCTTT.

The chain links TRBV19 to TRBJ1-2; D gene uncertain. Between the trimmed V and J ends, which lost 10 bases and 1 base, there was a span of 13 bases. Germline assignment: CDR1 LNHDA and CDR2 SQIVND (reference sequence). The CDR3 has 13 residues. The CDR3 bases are TGTGCCACTGGACGAGGAGGTAACTATGGCTACACCTTC. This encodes CATGRGGNYGYTF.

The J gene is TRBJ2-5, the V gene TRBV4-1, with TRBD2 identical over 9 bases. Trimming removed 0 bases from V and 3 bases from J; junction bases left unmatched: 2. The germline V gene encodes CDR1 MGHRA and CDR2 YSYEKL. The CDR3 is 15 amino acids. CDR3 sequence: CASSQETSGKETQYF. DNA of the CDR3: TGCGCCAGCAGCCAAGAGACTAGCGGAAAAGAGACCCAGTACTTC.

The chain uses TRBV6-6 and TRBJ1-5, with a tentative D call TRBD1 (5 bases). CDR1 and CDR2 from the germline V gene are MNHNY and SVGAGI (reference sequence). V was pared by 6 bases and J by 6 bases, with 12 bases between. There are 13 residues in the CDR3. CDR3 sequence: CASRRGEGQPQHF. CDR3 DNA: TGTGCCAGCAGGCGGGGGGAGGGTCAGCCCCAGCATTTT.

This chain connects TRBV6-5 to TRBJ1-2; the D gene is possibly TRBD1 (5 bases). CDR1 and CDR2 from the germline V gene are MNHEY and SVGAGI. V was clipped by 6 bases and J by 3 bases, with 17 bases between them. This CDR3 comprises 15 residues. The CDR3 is CASSSSGGDDYGYTF. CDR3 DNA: TGTGCCAGCAGCTCCTCGGGGGGGGACGACTATGGCTACACCTTC.

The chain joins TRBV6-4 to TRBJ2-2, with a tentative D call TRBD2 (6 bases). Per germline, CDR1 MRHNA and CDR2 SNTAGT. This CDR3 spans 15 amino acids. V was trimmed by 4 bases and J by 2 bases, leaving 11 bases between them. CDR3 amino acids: CASSVNSGNTGELFF. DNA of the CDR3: TGTGCCAGCAGTGTAAATAGCGGAAACACCGGGGAGCTGTTTTTT.

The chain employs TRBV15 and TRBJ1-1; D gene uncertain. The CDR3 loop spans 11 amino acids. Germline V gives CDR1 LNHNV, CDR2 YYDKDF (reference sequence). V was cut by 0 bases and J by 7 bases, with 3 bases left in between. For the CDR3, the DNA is TGTGCCACCAGCAGAGACAGTGAAGCTTTCTTT. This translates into CATSRDSEAFF.

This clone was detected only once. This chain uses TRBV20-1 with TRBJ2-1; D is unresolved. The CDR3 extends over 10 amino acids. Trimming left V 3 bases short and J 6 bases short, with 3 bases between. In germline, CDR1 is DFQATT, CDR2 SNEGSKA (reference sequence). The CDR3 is CSASVNEQFF. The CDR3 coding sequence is TGCAGTGCTAGCGTCAATGAGCAGTTCTTC.

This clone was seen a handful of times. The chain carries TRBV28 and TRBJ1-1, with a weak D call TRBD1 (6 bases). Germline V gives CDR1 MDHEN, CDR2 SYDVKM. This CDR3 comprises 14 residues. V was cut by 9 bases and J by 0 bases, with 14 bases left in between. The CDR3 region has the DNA TGTGCCAGTTCTTCCGGACAGTTGAACACTGAAGCTTTCTTT. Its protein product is CASSSGQLNTEAFF.

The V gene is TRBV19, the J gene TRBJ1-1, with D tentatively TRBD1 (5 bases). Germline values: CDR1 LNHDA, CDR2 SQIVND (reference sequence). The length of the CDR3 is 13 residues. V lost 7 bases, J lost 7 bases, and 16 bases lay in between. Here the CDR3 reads CASTYGDGGEAFF. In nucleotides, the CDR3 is TGTGCCAGTACTTATGGGGACGGGGGTGAAGCTTTCTTT. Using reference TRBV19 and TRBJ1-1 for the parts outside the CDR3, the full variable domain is DGGITQSPKYLFRKEGQNVTLSCEQNLNHDAMYWYRQDPGQGLRLIYYSQIVNDFQKGDIAEGYSVSREKKESFPLTVTSAQKNPTAFYLCASTYGDGGEAFFGQGTRLTVV.

The DNA for the CDR3 is TGTGCCAGCAGCTTAGGGGGACAGGGGACCGGGGAGCTGTTTTTT. The encoded protein is CASSLGGQGTGELFF. V is TRBV7-9 and J is TRBJ2-2; TRBD1 agrees at 10 bases. CDR3 size: 15 residues. The V and J ends lost 1 base and 5 bases, in that order; junction bases with no gene match: 1. CDR1 is SEHNR and CDR2 is FQNEAQ in the germline V gene (reference sequence).

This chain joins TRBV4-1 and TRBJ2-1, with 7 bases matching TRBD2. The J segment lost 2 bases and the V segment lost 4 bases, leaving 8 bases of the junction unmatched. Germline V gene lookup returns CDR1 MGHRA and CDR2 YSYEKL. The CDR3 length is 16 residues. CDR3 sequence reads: CASSLPSSGPYNEQFF. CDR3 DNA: TGCGCCAGCAGCCTTCCTTCTAGCGGTCCCTACAATGAGCAGTTCTTC.

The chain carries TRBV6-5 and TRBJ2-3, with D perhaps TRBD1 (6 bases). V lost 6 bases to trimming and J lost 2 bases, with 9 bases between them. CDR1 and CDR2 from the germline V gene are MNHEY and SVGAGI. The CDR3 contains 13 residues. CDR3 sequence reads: CASRGGHTDTQYF. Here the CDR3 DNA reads TGTGCCAGCAGAGGGGGTCACACAGATACGCAGTATTTT.

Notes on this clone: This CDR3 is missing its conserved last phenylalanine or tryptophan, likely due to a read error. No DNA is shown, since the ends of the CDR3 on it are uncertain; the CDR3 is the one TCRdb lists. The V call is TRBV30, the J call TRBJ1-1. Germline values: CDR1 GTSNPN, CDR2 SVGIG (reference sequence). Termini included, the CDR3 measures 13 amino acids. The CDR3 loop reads CAWSHTGVLRFAD.